Presented here are 21 T cell receptor beta chains from one specimen sequenced in a study of Graves' ophthalmopathy and Graves' hyperthyroidism listed by TCRdb under 2018. Sequencing took place on an Illumina HiSeq 2000. For repertoire sequencing, the TCR beta CDR3 regions were amplified from RNA transcripts. A first-round RT-PCR used HTBI primers with the Qiagen OneStep RT-PCR kit, followed by a second-round multiplex PCR, size selection and purification. In TCRdb, the public reads were trimmed at Q25 with fastp and aligned with MiXCR, with productive beta chains retained. Each CDR3 protein appears once, grouped with its most common genes and DNA. The table for this sample lists a few hundred thousand distinct CDR3 sequences; about 15% of them were counted only once. Clones ranked in the top ten supply 2.4% of the sample. Sequenced input: peripheral blood. The receptors here all came from an adult woman with stable Graves' hyperthyroidism.

This clonotype showed up many times. The chain links TRBV28 to TRBJ2-2; D remains unclear. This CDR3 spans 14 amino acids. Germline CDR1 reads MDHEN; CDR2 reads SYDVKM. Trimming removed 3 bases from V and 6 bases from J, with 11 bases in between. The CDR3 bases are TGTGCCAGCAGTTTGTTGTCCTCACCCGGGGAGCTGTTTTTT. Translating it yields CASSLLSSPGELFF.

This clonotype has a count of ten or more. The genes are TRBV7-3 and TRBJ2-3; 8 nucleotides agree with TRBD2. Trimming cost V 4 bases and J 1 base; bases outside gene matches: 7. This CDR3 contains 16 residues. In germline, CDR1 is SGHTA, CDR2 FQGTGA. CDR3 nucleotide sequence: TGTGCCAGCAGCTCCCATAGCGGGACGGGCACAGATACGCAGTATTTT. Residues: CASSSHSGTGTDTQYF.

This clonotype was picked up many times. This chain joins TRBV7-2 and TRBJ1-3; no clear D gene. This CDR3 spans 13 amino acids. The ends were cut back, 5 bases at V and 4 bases at J, with 9 bases in the middle. CDR1 is SGHTA and CDR2 is FQGNSA in the germline V gene. CDR3 protein: CASSLTRGNTIYF. CDR3 bases: TGTGCCAGCAGCCTAACGAGGGGAAACACCATATATTTT.

This clonotype has ten or more counts. V usage is TRBV5-1 and J usage is TRBJ2-2; D not resolved. Trimming left V 5 bases short and J 2 bases short, with 13 bases between. The germline gives CDR1 SGHRS, CDR2 YFSETQ. The CDR3 loop spans 15 amino acids. The CDR3, as DNA: TGCGCCAGCAGGGCGTCACTACCTAACACCGGGGAGCTGTTTTTT. This codes for CASRASLPNTGELFF.

This clonotype occurred many times. The chain is built from TRBV9 and TRBJ2-2; 7 bases are shared with TRBD1. Germline CDR1 and CDR2: SGDLS and YYNGEE. The CDR3 loop spans 15 amino acids. Trimming removed 4 bases from V and 5 bases from J; junction bases left unmatched: 8. The CDR3 protein is CASSPQDRRTGELFF. CDR3 in DNA: TGTGCCAGCAGCCCTCAGGACAGGCGGACCGGGGAGCTGTTTTTT.

The chain joins TRBV30 to TRBJ1-1; D call uncertain. CDR1 is GTSNPN, CDR2 SVGIG, per germline (reference sequence). The CDR3 length is 13 residues. V lost 3 bases, J lost 3 bases, and 11 bases lay in between. For the CDR3, the DNA is TGTGCCTGGAGGGTAGGGCGGGACACTGAAGCTTTCTTT. Translated, it gives CAWRVGRDTEAFF.

This clonotype was detected many times. This chain connects TRBV7-2 to TRBJ1-5, with D perhaps matching TRBD1 (5 bases). The germline V gene encodes CDR1 SGHTA and CDR2 FQGNSA. Trimming pared 2 bases from V and 7 bases from J, leaving 12 bases between. The CDR3 is made up of 14 amino acids. In nucleotides, the CDR3 is TGTGCCAGCAGCTTATTAGGGGCTGGGCAGCCCCAGCATTTT. Translating gives CASSLLGAGQPQHF.

There are many counts of this clonotype. This rearrangement joins TRBV2 to TRBJ1-1, with a possible D match to TRBD1 (5 bases). This CDR3 region has 11 residues. Per the germline V gene, CDR1 is SNHLY and CDR2 is FYNNEI. Trimming left V 10 bases short and J 8 bases short, with 14 bases between. The CDR3: CATPRRGEAFF. CDR3 DNA: TGTGCCACGCCGCGAAGGGGAGAAGCTTTCTTT.

Turning to this clonotype: A much larger clone lies one base from this, so it may be a read error. The chain employs TRBV7-8 and TRBJ1-1; 9 positions agree with TRBD1. Looked up from germline, CDR1 is SGHVS and CDR2 is FQNEAQ. The CDR3 consists of 15 residues. The CDR3 region is CAISFGTGSHTEAFF. CDR3 coding DNA: TGTGCCATCAGCTTCGGGACAGGGTCTCACACTGAAGCTTTCTTT.

This clonotype was picked up many times. The V gene is TRBV6-2 or TRBV6-3, the J gene TRBJ1-5; 7 nucleotides agree with TRBD1. The CDR3 has 16 amino acids. CDR1 is MNHEY, CDR2 SVGEGT, per germline. V was pared by 7 bases and J by 0 bases, with 9 bases of the junction left unmatched. CDR3 DNA sequence: TGTGCCAGCACCCGGGACAGACTGGATAGCAATCAGCCCCAGCATTTT. It encodes CASTRDRLDSNQPQHF.

This clonotype was observed at least ten times. In nucleotides, the CDR3 is TGCAGTGCTAGAGATATGACTAGTCCTGAGACCCAGTACTTC. Its translation is CSARDMTSPETQYF. The rearrangement links TRBV20-1 to TRBJ2-5; D possibly corresponds to TRBD2 (6 bases). Trimming took 0 bases from V and 5 from J, leaving 13 bases between them. CDR1 and CDR2 from the germline V gene are DFQATT and SNEGSKA (reference sequence). The CDR3 loop spans 14 amino acids.

This clonotype was counted at least ten times. The CDR3 here is CASSAGTAYNYGYTF. CDR3 bases: TGTGCCAGTAGTGCGGGGACAGCTTATAACTATGGCTACACCTTC. The rearrangement joins TRBV19 to TRBJ1-2; 7 bases line up with TRBD1. There are 15 residues in the CDR3. Germline V gives CDR1 LNHDA, CDR2 SQIVND (reference sequence). V lost 5 bases and J lost 1; bases outside the gene matches: 7.

This clonotype has a count of ten or more. At one boundary the junction diverges from the germline segment, which might be a read error. This sequence joins TRBV20-1 and TRBJ2-4; TRBD2 might be the D (6 bases). The CDR3 length is 19 residues. Germline V gene data show CDR1 as DFQATT and CDR2 as SNEGSKA (reference sequence). The CDR3 sequence: CSARGTTTSGSVAKNIKYF. DNA for the CDR3: TGCAGTGCTAGAGGAACGACGACCAGCGGGTCTGTCGCCAAAAACATTAAGTACTTC.

This clonotype has at least ten counts. The chain links TRBV12-3 or TRBV12-4 to TRBJ2-7; D is ambiguous. Trimming pared 4 bases from V and 5 bases from J, leaving 12 bases between. This CDR3 spans 13 amino acids. The CDR3 DNA reads as TGTGCCAGCAGTTCCGGGCGCCGAAACGAGCAGTACTTC. Translation: CASSSGRRNEQYF.

Ten or more counts support this clonotype. The CDR3 loop is CAISEAASSYEQYF. The DNA of the CDR3 is TGTGCCATCAGTGAGGCGGCATCTTCCTACGAGCAGTACTTC. The J gene is TRBJ2-7, the V gene TRBV10-3; the D is unclear. Deletions cut 2 bases from V and 1 base from J, with 9 bases between. The CDR3 covers 14 residues. Germline V gives CDR1 ENHRY, CDR2 SYGVKD.

This clonotype was seen repeatedly, ten times or more. The J gene is TRBJ1-1, the V gene TRBV30; D is uncertain. V was shortened by 6 bases and J by 5 bases, with 13 bases between the two germline ends. The CDR3 totals 12 residues. CDR1 and CDR2 from the germline V gene are GTSNPN and SVGIG (reference sequence). The CDR3 loop is CACRSTWTEAFF. The CDR3 region has the DNA TGTGCCTGCCGGTCGACGTGGACTGAAGCTTTCTTT.

In its sample, this clonotype was seen many times. This chain links TRBV6-1 with TRBJ1-1; D is uncertain. Germline CDR1 reads MNHNS; CDR2 reads SASEGT. The CDR3 covers 14 residues. V dropped 7 bases and J dropped 0 bases, with 12 bases sitting between them. CDR3 sequence (DNA): TGTGCCAGCAATCGCATAAACTTGAACACTGAAGCTTTCTTT. It is translated as CASNRINLNTEAFF.

This sequence joins TRBV11-2 and TRBJ2-7, with 7 bases matching TRBD1. Germline loops: CDR1 SGHAT, CDR2 FQNNGV. CDR3 size: 16 residues. V lost 5 bases and J lost 0; bases outside the gene matches: 10. The DNA of the CDR3 is TGTGCCAGCAGCGGTGGGACAGCAGCCTCCTCCTACGAGCAGTACTTC. It encodes CASSGGTAASSYEQYF.

This clonotype has more than one count but fewer than ten. This chain connects TRBV11-1 to TRBJ2-7; 13 bases are shared with TRBD2. The ends lost 5 bases at V and 2 bases at J; junction bases unmatched: 6. From germline, CDR1 is SGHAT and CDR2 FQDESV (reference sequence). The CDR3 extends over 16 amino acids. CDR3 sequence: CASSPGLAGTPYEQYF. For the CDR3, the DNA is TGTGCCAGCAGCCCGGGACTAGCGGGGACACCCTACGAGCAGTACTTC.

In this sample, this clonotype turned up many times. This chain joins TRBV7-8 and TRBJ2-2; the D gene is possibly TRBD1 (6 bases). The V gene lost 2 bases and the J gene lost 0 bases, with 10 bases spanning the gap. The CDR3 consists of 16 residues. The germline CDR1 and CDR2 sequences are SGHVS and FQNEAQ. DNA of the CDR3: TGTGCCAGCAGCTTACTCGACAGGCCGAACACCGGGGAGCTGTTTTTT. Amino acid sequence: CASSLLDRPNTGELFF. The whole variable domain, filled in from reference TRBV7-8 and TRBJ2-2, reads GAGVSQSPRYKVAKRGQDVALRCDPISGHVSLFWYQQALGQGPEFLTYFQNEAQLDKSGLPSDRFFAERPEGSVSTLKIQRTQQEDSAVYLCASSLLDRPNTGELFFGEGSRLTVL.

This clonotype has only a few counts. This clone may be a read error of a much larger clone one base away. The final CDR3 position lacks the conserved phenylalanine or tryptophan, pointing to a likely read error. The chain has TRBV28 and TRBJ1-5; no reliable D call. Germline CDR1 reads MDHEN; CDR2 reads SYDVKM. This CDR3 comprises 13 residues. V was cut by 2 bases and J by 4 bases, with 6 bases left in between. The CDR3 DNA reads TGTGCCAGCAGTTTAGTCCGGAATCAGCCCCAGCATTCT. Its translation: CASSLVRNQPQHS.